This passage covers 20 T cell receptor beta chains from one sample sequenced in a study of T cell repertoires in cytomegalovirus infection. TCRdb reprocessed the reads via MiXCR and lists one record per CDR3 protein. Among some 680,000 distinct CDR3 sequences, about 40% were seen once, and the ten largest hold around 2.6%. The sample was PBMCs. The receptor source for this set is a human donor in good health (CMV status not recorded). Some clones in this sample may be carry-over from other donors' samples.

V usage is TRBV12-3 or TRBV12-4 and J usage is TRBJ1-4; D is uncertain. CDR3 length: 14 amino acids. Trimming pared 7 bases from V and 4 bases from J, leaving 13 bases between. The DNA for the CDR3 is TGTGCCAGCACCCAAGGCATATATAATGAAAAACTGTTTTTT. Translating it yields CASTQGIYNEKLFF.

This clonotype was seen more than once but under ten times. In this CDR3 the conserved last residue, phenylalanine or tryptophan, is missing, so a read error is likely. For the CDR3, the DNA is TGTGCCAGCAGCTTAGACGCGTATGGCTACACCTTA. Amino acids: CASSLDAYGYTL. The chain is built from TRBV7-2 and TRBJ1-2; D is ambiguous. Trimming removed 1 base at V and 5 bases at J, with 5 bases between. This CDR3 comprises 12 residues. The germline V gene has CDR1 SGHTA and CDR2 FQGNSA.

The sample holds a few counts of this clonotype. CDR3 nucleotide sequence: TGTGCCAGCAGTTACTCGATGGGACTAGCGCCCACAGATACGCAGTATTTT. It is translated as CASSYSMGLAPTDTQYF. V and J are TRBV6-5 and TRBJ2-3, with 10 bases that match TRBD2. The V gene end was trimmed by 0 bases and the J gene end by 2 bases; junction bases not matched to a gene: 5. This CDR3 is built from 17 residues. The germline gives CDR1 MNHEY, CDR2 SVGAGI.

This clonotype came up a few times. This chain links TRBV6-5 with TRBJ1-6, with no clear D. This CDR3 is built from 15 residues. Germline CDR1 reads MNHEY; CDR2 reads SVGAGI. With 5 bases removed from V and 7 bases from J, the gap between germline ends came to 15 bases. The CDR3 coding sequence is TGTGCCAGCAGTGCCTCTGAGACTGAAAATTCACCCCTCCACTTT. Protein: CASSASETENSPLHF.

The chain recombines TRBV30 with TRBJ2-1; no firm D call. Trimming shortened V by 2 bases and J by 6 bases, and 14 bases separated the two germline ends. Germline loops: CDR1 GTSNPN, CDR2 SVGIG (reference sequence). The CDR3 has 14 amino acids. Here the CDR3 reads CAWSSTAWTNEQFF. The DNA of the CDR3 is TGTGCCTGGAGTTCCACCGCGTGGACCAATGAGCAGTTCTTC.

The chain has TRBV27 and TRBJ2-3; D is unclear. V was cut by 2 bases and J by 7 bases, with 13 bases left in between. CDR3 size: 14 residues. Germline V gene sequence: CDR1 MNHEY, CDR2 SMNVEV (reference sequence). The CDR3 reads CASSLREDGHTQYF. For the CDR3, the DNA is TGTGCCAGCAGTTTAAGAGAGGACGGGCATACGCAGTATTTT.

The chain employs TRBV28 and TRBJ1-5, with 8 bases that match TRBD1. This CDR3 is built from 17 residues. Germline V gene data show CDR1 as MDHEN and CDR2 as SYDVKM. V was clipped by 6 bases and J by 0 bases; unmatched bases: 10. CDR3 residues: CASSLHRTGTSNQPQHF. DNA for the CDR3: TGTGCCAGCAGCCTCCATCGGACAGGGACTAGCAATCAGCCCCAGCATTTT.

This clonotype has a handful of counts. The chain is built from TRBV28 and TRBJ2-1; D ambiguous. The CDR3 consists of 16 residues. V lost 8 bases and J lost 0, with 17 bases in between. Germline V CDR1 and CDR2: MDHEN, SYDVKM. The DNA of the CDR3 is TGTGCCAGCTTCCCGGCAGCAATTAGCTCCTACAATGAGCAGTTCTTC. This sequence encodes CASFPAAISSYNEQFF.

This clonotype was recorded a few times. The chain is built from TRBV7-3 and TRBJ2-7; TRBD1 is a possible D gene (6 bases). The germline V gene encodes CDR1 SGHTA and CDR2 FQGTGA. The CDR3 consists of 14 residues. Between the trimmed V and J ends, which lost 0 bases and 5 bases, there was a span of 11 bases. As DNA, the CDR3 is TGTGCCAGCAGCTTAACGGCCTCAGGGGACGAGCAGTACTTC. Protein product: CASSLTASGDEQYF.

This clonotype was seen a single time. V is TRBV14 and J is TRBJ2-1; 8 nucleotides agree with TRBD2. The CDR3 loop spans 16 amino acids. The V segment lost 2 bases and the J segment 4 bases; nucleotides outside the gene matches: 7. CDR1 and CDR2 from the germline V gene are SGHDN and FVKESK. Here the CDR3 DNA reads TGTGCCAGCAGCCAAAGGGGACTAGTGGTTTACAATGAGCAGTTCTTC. Translated: CASSQRGLVVYNEQFF.

This clonotype was observed a handful of times. CDR3 DNA sequence: TGTGCCAGTAGCCCTGGACGGGGTATTCAGCCCCAGCATTTT. This codes for CASSPGRGIQPQHF. This sequence joins TRBV19 and TRBJ1-5; no clear D. Trimming pared 6 bases from V and 6 bases from J, leaving 15 bases between. The germline CDR1 and CDR2 sequences are LNHDA and SQIVND (reference sequence). The length of the CDR3 is 14 residues.

This clonotype was detected a few times. The rearrangement links TRBV5-6 to TRBJ1-4, with D possibly TRBD1 on 5 matching bases. Germline CDR1 reads SGHDT; CDR2 reads YYEEEE. This CDR3 contains 19 residues. Deletions cut 3 bases from V and 8 bases from J, with 29 bases between. CDR3 amino acids: CASSSPGRDPRTLAEKLFF. In nucleotides, the CDR3 is TGTGCCAGCAGCTCGCCGGGCAGGGACCCTCGAACACTAGCGGAAAAACTGTTTTTT.

V is TRBV6-5 and J is TRBJ2-5; D is uncertain. Germline CDR1 is MNHEY and CDR2 is SVGAGI. The V and J ends lost 0 bases and 7 bases respectively, with 6 bases between them. The CDR3 runs to 12 residues. The CDR3 loop is CASSYSPGTQYF. The CDR3 DNA sequence: TGTGCCAGCAGTTACTCGCCTGGGACCCAGTACTTC.

This chain joins TRBV28 and TRBJ1-1, with D hard to call. In germline, CDR1 is MDHEN, CDR2 SYDVKM. The V end was cut by 4 bases, the J end by 7 bases, with 13 bases between. The CDR3 totals 13 residues. The DNA for the CDR3 is TGTGCCAGCAGTTGGGTGGGCTTGGGTGAAGCTTTCTTT. This translates into CASSWVGLGEAFF.

The rearrangement joins TRBV11-2 to TRBJ1-1; TRBD1 might be the D (5 bases). Trimming took 7 bases from V and 1 from J, leaving 10 bases between them. Germline CDR1 and CDR2: SGHAT and FQNNGV. The CDR3 length is 13 residues. CDR3 coding DNA: TGTGCCAGCACCATAACAGGGAACACTGAAGCTTTCTTT. The encoded protein is CASTITGNTEAFF.

The chain recombines TRBV7-9 with TRBJ1-3, with 9 bases aligning to TRBD1. V was pared by 8 bases and J by 0 bases, with 11 bases of the junction left unmatched. CDR3 length: 17 amino acids. Germline CDR1 is SEHNR and CDR2 is FQNEAQ (reference sequence). This chain's CDR3 is CASRVGTGPSSGNTIYF. In nucleotides, the CDR3 is TGTGCCAGCCGGGTTGGGACAGGGCCCTCCTCTGGAAACACCATATATTTT. Variable domain in full (rest from reference TRBV7-9 and TRBJ1-3): DTGVSQNPRHKITKRGQNVTFRCDPISEHNRLYWYRQTLGQGPEFLTYFQNEAQLEKSRLLSDRFSAERPKGSFSTLEIQRTEQGDSAMYLCASRVGTGPSSGNTIYFGEGSWLTVV.

CDR3: CASSIGGSRQETQYF. The CDR3 DNA reads TGTGCCAGTAGTATAGGCGGCAGTAGACAAGAGACCCAGTACTTC. The chain uses TRBV19 and TRBJ2-5; the D is unclear. Trimming took 1 base from V and 2 from J, leaving 11 bases between them. This CDR3 is built from 15 residues. Germline V lookup: CDR1 LNHDA, CDR2 SQIVND (reference sequence). Supplemented by reference TRBV19 and TRBJ2-5, the full variable domain reads DGGITQSPKYLFRKEGQNVTLSCEQNLNHDAMYWYRQDPGQGLRLIYYSQIVNDFQKGDIAEGYSVSREKKESFPLTVTSAQKNPTAFYLCASSIGGSRQETQYFGPGTRLLVL.

In this sample, this clonotype turned up a few times. The chain is built from TRBV20-1 and TRBJ2-1; D may correspond to TRBD1 or TRBD2 (6 bases each). The CDR3 runs 15 residues. Germline CDR1 reads DFQATT; CDR2 reads SNEGSKA (reference sequence). With 3 bases removed from V and 3 bases from J, the gap between germline ends came to 15 bases. The chain's CDR3 is CSASETGRFYNEQFF. For the CDR3, the DNA is TGCAGTGCTAGTGAAACAGGGAGGTTCTACAATGAGCAGTTCTTC.

The chain recombines TRBV7-9 with TRBJ2-2; 8 bases map to TRBD1. The CDR3 is 15 amino acids. J gave up 6 bases and V 7 bases, and 10 bases lay outside the gene matches. The germline V gene has CDR1 SEHNR and CDR2 FQNEAQ (reference sequence). The CDR3 sequence is CASNEGQGNAGELFF. The CDR3 DNA is TGTGCCAGCAACGAAGGACAGGGTAACGCCGGGGAGCTGTTTTTT.

The V call is TRBV6-6, the J call TRBJ2-3; TRBD2 agrees at 9 bases. Germline CDR1 and CDR2: MNHNY and SVGAGI (reference sequence). The CDR3 runs 16 residues. V lost 6 bases to trimming and J lost 5 bases; unmatched junction nucleotides: 12. CDR3 bases: TGTGCCAGCAGACTCCCATTAGCGGGAGTATTAGATACGCAGTATTTT. Translated: CASRLPLAGVLDTQYF.